The 20 T cell receptor beta chains presented below share a single source sample, sequenced in a study of blood T cell repertoires in COVID-19. The method was immunoSEQ multiplex PCR; TCRdb's version includes in-frame clones alone and lacks a portion of them. The table includes some 300,000 clones, nearly 90% detected once. The sequenced material came from PBMCs or T cells enriched from blood (not recorded which). The receptor set was obtained from a woman aged 45-59 years who had been exposed to COVID-19.

This clone has just one count. V usage is TRBV6-5 and J usage is TRBJ1-5; D is ambiguous. The V end was cut by 6 bases, the J end by 5 bases, with 11 bases between. The CDR3 extends over 13 amino acids. Germline values: CDR1 MNHEY, CDR2 SVGAGI. Here the CDR3 reads CASRTTSDQPQHF. In DNA, the CDR3 is TGTGCCAGCAGAACCACGTCAGATCAGCCCCAGCATTTT.

J is TRBJ2-6 and V is TRBV7-9; no clear D gene. V dropped 5 bases and J dropped 3 bases, with 11 bases sitting between them. Germline V gene data show CDR1 as SEHNR and CDR2 as FQNEAQ (reference sequence). CDR3 length equals 15 residues. The CDR3 is CASSPPGFGANVLTF. The CDR3 bases are TGTGCCAGCAGCCCCCCAGGATTTGGGGCCAACGTCCTGACTTTC.

The gene calls are TRBV7-2 and TRBJ1-6, with D maybe TRBD1 (5 bases). The germline V gene encodes CDR1 SGHTA and CDR2 FQGNSA. This CDR3 is 14 amino acids long. Trimming removed 3 bases at V and 14 bases at J, with 17 bases between. CDR3 sequence reads: CASSFQDTREALHF. The CDR3 region has the DNA TGTGCCAGCAGCTTCCAGGACACCCGAGAGGCCCTCCACTTT.

This clone occurred once. The genes are TRBV7-9 and TRBJ2-1; maybe TRBD1 (5 bases). Germline CDR1 is SEHNR and CDR2 is FQNEAQ (reference sequence). CDR3 size: 13 residues. Trimming took 3 bases from V and 6 from J, leaving 9 bases between them. The CDR3: CASSFRGGNEQFF. The CDR3 DNA reads TGTGCCAGCAGCTTTAGGGGTGGCAATGAGCAGTTCTTC.

The chain is built from TRBV28 and TRBJ2-7, with D maybe TRBD1 (6 bases). This CDR3 is built from 11 residues. V dropped 8 bases and J dropped 6 bases, with 11 bases sitting between them. CDR1 and CDR2 from the germline V gene are MDHEN and SYDVKM. CDR3: CASVGAIEQYF. CDR3 in DNA: TGTGCCAGCGTGGGGGCGATCGAGCAGTACTTC.

V gene TRBV5-1 combines with J gene TRBJ1-2, with D maybe TRBD1 (6 bases). This CDR3 has 15 residues. The germline V gene encodes CDR1 SGHRS and CDR2 YFSETQ. Trimming cost V 0 bases and J 2 bases, with 11 bases left between them. Here the CDR3 reads CASSLATGGNYGYTF. CDR3 coding DNA: TGCGCCAGCAGCTTGGCGACAGGAGGAAACTATGGCTACACCTTC.

The chain combines TRBV5-1 with TRBJ2-2; D is perhaps TRBD2 (6 bases). Trimming removed 5 bases at V and 3 bases at J, with 8 bases between. Germline V gives CDR1 SGHRS, CDR2 YFSETQ. The CDR3 loop spans 13 amino acids. CDR3 in DNA: TGCGCCAGCAGGTCGGGGGACACCGGGGAGCTGTTTTTT. As protein: CASRSGDTGELFF.

The rearrangement links TRBV19 to TRBJ1-5; 7 bases are shared with TRBD1. With 6 bases clipped from V and 5 bases from J, the junction kept 10 bases outside the gene matches. The CDR3 totals 15 residues. Germline V gives CDR1 LNHDA, CDR2 SQIVND (reference sequence). The CDR3 reads CASRQAGGSDQPQHF. DNA of the CDR3: TGTGCCAGTAGGCAGGCAGGGGGATCGGATCAGCCCCAGCATTTT.

This chain connects TRBV19 to TRBJ1-2; D is perhaps TRBD1 (6 bases). Germline V lookup: CDR1 LNHDA, CDR2 SQIVND (reference sequence). The CDR3 has 15 residues. The germline V and J ends were trimmed by 3 bases and 4 bases, with 15 bases remaining between them. In DNA, the CDR3 is TGTGCCAGTAGTATTACAGGGCCGGCTGTCTATGGCTACACCTTC. Protein sequence: CASSITGPAVYGYTF.

This chain connects TRBV7-9 to TRBJ1-3; 8 positions match TRBD1. Germline V gene sequence: CDR1 SEHNR, CDR2 FQNEAQ (reference sequence). Trimming removed 5 bases from V and 2 bases from J; junction bases left unmatched: 8. The CDR3 extends over 16 amino acids. The CDR3 loop is CASSIGWGQAGNTIYF. DNA of the CDR3: TGTGCCAGCAGCATAGGTTGGGGACAGGCTGGAAACACCATATATTTT.

This rearrangement joins TRBV2 to TRBJ2-6, with D unclear. Trimming stripped 5 bases from V and 2 bases from J, with 13 bases between. The CDR3 totals 16 residues. Germline V gene sequence: CDR1 SNHLY, CDR2 FYNNEI. The CDR3 DNA is TGTGCCAGCAGTCCTCCCAGGTCAACTGGGGCCAACGTCCTGACTTTC. Translating gives CASSPPRSTGANVLTF.

V and J are TRBV27 and TRBJ1-4, with TRBD1 as a possible D gene (6 bases). CDR1 MNHEY and CDR2 SMNVEV come from the germline V gene (reference sequence). Trimming removed 4 bases at V and 8 bases at J, with 17 bases between. CDR3 length equals 15 residues. The CDR3 DNA is TGTGCCAGCAGTTCAATACAGGGTGTAAAAGAAAAACTGTTTTTT. Encoded protein: CASSSIQGVKEKLFF.

The V and J genes are TRBV29-1 and TRBJ2-2; 7 bases match TRBD2. CDR1 is SQVTM, CDR2 ANQGSEA, per germline. V was pared by 6 bases and J by 4 bases, with 11 bases of the junction left unmatched. The CDR3 contains 15 residues. The CDR3 coding sequence is TGCAGCGTGGGAGAAAGCGGGGCCTTCACCGGGGAGCTGTTTTTT. Translated, it gives CSVGESGAFTGELFF.

This rearrangement joins TRBV7-9 to TRBJ1-4, with 8 bases that match TRBD1. From germline, CDR1 is SEHNR and CDR2 FQNEAQ (reference sequence). V was clipped by 6 bases and J by 6 bases; unmatched bases: 6. The CDR3 spans 14 residues. CDR3 sequence reads: CASRRTGRDEKLFF. CDR3 in DNA: TGTGCCAGCAGACGGACAGGGCGGGATGAAAAACTGTTTTTT.

The chain employs TRBV6-2 or TRBV6-3 and TRBJ2-7; 13 positions agree with TRBD2. V lost 2 bases, J lost 2 bases, and 6 bases stayed unmatched. The CDR3 is 17 amino acids. Germline loops: CDR1 MNHEY, CDR2 SVGEGT. The CDR3 sequence: CASSYTRTSGGAYEQYF. CDR3 in DNA: TGTGCCAGCAGTTACACCAGGACTAGCGGGGGAGCCTACGAGCAGTACTTC.

The chain joins TRBV5-1 to TRBJ2-5, with D tentatively TRBD1 (6 bases). The ends were cut back, 2 bases at V and 2 bases at J, with 16 bases in the middle. Germline CDR1 is SGHRS and CDR2 is YFSETQ. CDR3 size: 16 residues. DNA of the CDR3: TGCGCCAGCAGCTTCAGATTAAGGACAGATCAAGAGACCCAGTACTTC. Encoded protein: CASSFRLRTDQETQYF. The whole variable domain, filled in from reference TRBV5-1 and TRBJ2-5, reads KAGVTQTPRYLIKTRGQQVTLSCSPISGHRSVSWYQQTPGQGLQFLFEYFSETQRNKGNFPGRFSGRQFSNSRSEMNVSTLELGDSALYLCASSFRLRTDQETQYFGPGTRLLVL.

This chain links TRBV7-2 with TRBJ2-3; 8 positions agree with TRBD1. CDR1 and CDR2 from the germline V gene are SGHTA and FQGNSA. This CDR3 is 14 amino acids long. Germline trimming cut 8 bases from V and 4 bases from J; bases unmatched to any gene: 8. The CDR3 DNA sequence: TGTGCCAGCCACACAGGGGGAAAGCCAGATACGCAGTATTTT. This sequence encodes CASHTGGKPDTQYF.

The rearrangement links TRBV5-1 to TRBJ2-7; 9 nucleotides match TRBD1. Per the germline V gene, CDR1 is SGHRS and CDR2 is YFSETQ. V dropped 4 bases and J dropped 5; count of bases not matched to a gene: 7. The CDR3 is 14 residues long. CDR3 loop: CASSPAGTGNEQYF. CDR3 coding DNA: TGCGCCAGCAGCCCCGCCGGGACAGGGAACGAGCAGTACTTC.

The rearrangement links TRBV10-3 to TRBJ1-6; D is possibly TRBD1 (5 bases). The CDR3 spans 13 residues. The ends were cut back, 8 bases at V and 8 bases at J, with 13 bases in the middle. The germline V gene encodes CDR1 ENHRY and CDR2 SYGVKD. The CDR3 bases are TGTGCCATCTCGGGGGATTCGGATTCACCCCTCCACTTT. Encoded protein: CAISGDSDSPLHF.

This chain joins TRBV9 and TRBJ2-1, with a tentative D call TRBD1 (5 bases). The V gene lost 0 bases and the J gene lost 6 bases, with 10 bases spanning the gap. This CDR3 is built from 14 residues. Per the germline V gene, CDR1 is SGDLS and CDR2 is YYNGEE. The CDR3 sequence: CASSVVWQGNEQFF. In nucleotides, the CDR3 is TGTGCCAGCAGCGTAGTATGGCAGGGCAATGAGCAGTTCTTC.